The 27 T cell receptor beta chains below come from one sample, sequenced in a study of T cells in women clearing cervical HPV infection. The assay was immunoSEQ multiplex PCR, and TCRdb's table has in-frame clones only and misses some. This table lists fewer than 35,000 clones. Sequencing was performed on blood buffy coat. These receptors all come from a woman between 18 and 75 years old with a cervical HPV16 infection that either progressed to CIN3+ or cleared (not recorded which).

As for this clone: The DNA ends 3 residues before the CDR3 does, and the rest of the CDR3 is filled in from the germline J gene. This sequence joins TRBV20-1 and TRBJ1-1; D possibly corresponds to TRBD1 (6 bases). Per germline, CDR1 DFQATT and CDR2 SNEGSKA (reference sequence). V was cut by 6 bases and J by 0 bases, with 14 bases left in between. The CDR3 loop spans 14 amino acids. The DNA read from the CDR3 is TGCAGTGCCCTAAAGGGGGATATGAACACTGAA. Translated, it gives CSALKGDMNTE. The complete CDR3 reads CSALKGDMNTEAFF.

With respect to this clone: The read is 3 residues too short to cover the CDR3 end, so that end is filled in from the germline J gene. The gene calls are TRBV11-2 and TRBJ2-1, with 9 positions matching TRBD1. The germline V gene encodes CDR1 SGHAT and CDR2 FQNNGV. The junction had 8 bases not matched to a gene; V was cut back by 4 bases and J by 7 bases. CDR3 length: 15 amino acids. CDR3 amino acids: CASSSGQGLWNEQFF. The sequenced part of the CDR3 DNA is TGTGCCAGCAGCTCGGGACAGGGATTATGGAATGAG.

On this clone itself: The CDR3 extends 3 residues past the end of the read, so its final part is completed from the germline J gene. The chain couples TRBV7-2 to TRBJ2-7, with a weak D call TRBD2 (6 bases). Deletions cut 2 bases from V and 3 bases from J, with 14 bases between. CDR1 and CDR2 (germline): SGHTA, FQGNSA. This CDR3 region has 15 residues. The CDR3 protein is CASSLLAEGLYEQYF. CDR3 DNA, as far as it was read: TGTGCCAGCAGCTTATTAGCGGAGGGCCTCTACGAG.

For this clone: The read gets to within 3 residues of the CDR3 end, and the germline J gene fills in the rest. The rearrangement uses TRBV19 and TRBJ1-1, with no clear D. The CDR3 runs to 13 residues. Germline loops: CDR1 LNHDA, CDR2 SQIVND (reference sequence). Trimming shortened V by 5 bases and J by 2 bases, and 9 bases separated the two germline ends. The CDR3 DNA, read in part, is TGTGCCAGTAGTTCGGGGATCAACACTGAA. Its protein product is CASSSGINTE. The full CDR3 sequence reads CASSSGINTEAFF.

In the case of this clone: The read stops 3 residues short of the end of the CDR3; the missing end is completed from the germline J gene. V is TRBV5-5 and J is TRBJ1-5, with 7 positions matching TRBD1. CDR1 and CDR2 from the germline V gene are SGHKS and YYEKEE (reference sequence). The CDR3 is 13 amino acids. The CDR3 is CASSGTVVEPQHF. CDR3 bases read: TGTGCCAGCAGCGGGACAGTGGTGGAACCC. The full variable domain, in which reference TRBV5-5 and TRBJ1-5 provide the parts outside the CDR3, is DAGVTQSPTHLIKTRGQQVTLRCSPISGHKSVSWYQQVLGQGPQFIFQYYEKEERGRGNFPDRFSARQFPNYSSELNVNALLLGDSALYLCASSGTVVEPQHFGDGTRLSIL.

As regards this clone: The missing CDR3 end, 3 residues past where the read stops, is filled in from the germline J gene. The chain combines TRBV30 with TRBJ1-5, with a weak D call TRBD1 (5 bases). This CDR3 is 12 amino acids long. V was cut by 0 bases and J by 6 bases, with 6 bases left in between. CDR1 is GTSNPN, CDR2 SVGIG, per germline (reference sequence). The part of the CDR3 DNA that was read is TGTGCCTGGAGTGTGGGGGGTCAGCCC. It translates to CAWSVGGQP. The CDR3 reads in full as CAWSVGGQPQHF.

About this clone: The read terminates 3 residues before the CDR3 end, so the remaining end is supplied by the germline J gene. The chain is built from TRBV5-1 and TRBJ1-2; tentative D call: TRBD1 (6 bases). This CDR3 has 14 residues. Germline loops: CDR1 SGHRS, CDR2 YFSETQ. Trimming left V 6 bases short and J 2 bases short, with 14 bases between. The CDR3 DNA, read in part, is TGCGCCAGCACCACCTCCGGACAGAACTATGGC. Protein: CASTTSGQNYG. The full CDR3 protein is CASTTSGQNYGYTF.

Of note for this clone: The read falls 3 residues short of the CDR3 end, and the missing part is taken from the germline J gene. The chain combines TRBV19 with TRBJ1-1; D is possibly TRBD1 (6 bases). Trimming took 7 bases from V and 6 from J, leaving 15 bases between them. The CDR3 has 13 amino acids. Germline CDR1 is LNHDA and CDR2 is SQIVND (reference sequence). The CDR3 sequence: CASTRGLGSEAFF. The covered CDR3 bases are TGTGCCAGTACCAGGGGCCTAGGCTCTGAA. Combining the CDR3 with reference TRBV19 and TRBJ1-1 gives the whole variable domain DGGITQSPKYLFRKEGQNVTLSCEQNLNHDAMYWYRQDPGQGLRLIYYSQIVNDFQKGDIAEGYSVSREKKESFPLTVTSAQKNPTAFYLCASTRGLGSEAFFGQGTRLTVV.

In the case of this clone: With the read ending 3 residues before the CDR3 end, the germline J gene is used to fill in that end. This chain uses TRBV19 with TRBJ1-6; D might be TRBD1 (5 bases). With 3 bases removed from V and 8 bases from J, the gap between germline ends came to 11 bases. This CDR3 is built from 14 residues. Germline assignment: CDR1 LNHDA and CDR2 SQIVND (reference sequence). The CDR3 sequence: CASSIPGVDSPLHF. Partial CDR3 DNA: TGTGCCAGTAGTATTCCGGGGGTGGATTCACCC.

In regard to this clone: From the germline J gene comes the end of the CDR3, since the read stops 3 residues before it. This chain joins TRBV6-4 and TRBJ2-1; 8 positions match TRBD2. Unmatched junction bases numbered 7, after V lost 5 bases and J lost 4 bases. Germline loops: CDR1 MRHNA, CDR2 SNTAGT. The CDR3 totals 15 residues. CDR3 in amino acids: CASSPGGVEYNEQFF. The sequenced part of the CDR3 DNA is TGTGCCAGCAGTCCCGGGGGGGTGGAGTACAATGAG.

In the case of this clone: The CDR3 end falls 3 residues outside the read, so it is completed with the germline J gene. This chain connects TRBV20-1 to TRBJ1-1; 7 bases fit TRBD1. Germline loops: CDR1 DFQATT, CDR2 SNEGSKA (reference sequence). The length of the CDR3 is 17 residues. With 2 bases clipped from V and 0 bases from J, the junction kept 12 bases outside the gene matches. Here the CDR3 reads CSARLRDSPGLNTEAFF. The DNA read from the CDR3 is TGCAGTGCTAGACTACGGGACAGCCCCGGATTGAACACTGAA.

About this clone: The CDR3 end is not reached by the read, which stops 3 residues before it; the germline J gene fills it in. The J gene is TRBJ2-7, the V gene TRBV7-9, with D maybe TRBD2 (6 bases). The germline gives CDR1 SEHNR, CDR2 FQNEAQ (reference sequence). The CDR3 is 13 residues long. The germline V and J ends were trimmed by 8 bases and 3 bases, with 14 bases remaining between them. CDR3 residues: CASRGRGIYEQYF. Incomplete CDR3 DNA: TGTGCCAGCCGTGGTCGGGGGATCTACGAG.

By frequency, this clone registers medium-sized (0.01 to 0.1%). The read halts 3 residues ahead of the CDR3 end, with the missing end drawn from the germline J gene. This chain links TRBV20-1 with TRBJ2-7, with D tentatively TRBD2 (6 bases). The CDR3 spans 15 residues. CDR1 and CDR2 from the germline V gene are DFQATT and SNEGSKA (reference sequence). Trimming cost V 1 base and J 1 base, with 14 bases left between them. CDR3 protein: CSARVPEGRSYEQYF. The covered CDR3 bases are TGCAGTGCTAGAGTTCCGGAGGGCCGATCCTACGAG.

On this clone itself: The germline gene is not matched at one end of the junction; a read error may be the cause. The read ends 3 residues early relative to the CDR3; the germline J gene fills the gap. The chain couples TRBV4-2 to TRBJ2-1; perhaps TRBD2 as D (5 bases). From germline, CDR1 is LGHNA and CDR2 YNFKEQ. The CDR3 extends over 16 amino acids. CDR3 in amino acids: CASSQVRMAERNEQFF. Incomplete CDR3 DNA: TGCGCCAGCAGCCAAGTTCGTATGGCCGAGCGGAATGAG.

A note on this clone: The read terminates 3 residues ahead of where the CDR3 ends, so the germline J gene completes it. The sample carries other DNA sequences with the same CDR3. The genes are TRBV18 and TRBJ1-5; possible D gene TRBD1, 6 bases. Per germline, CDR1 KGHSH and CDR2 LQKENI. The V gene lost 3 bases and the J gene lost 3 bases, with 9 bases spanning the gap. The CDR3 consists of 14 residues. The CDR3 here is CASSPRQDNQPQHF. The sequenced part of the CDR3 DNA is TGTGCCAGCTCACCCCGACAGGACAATCAGCCC. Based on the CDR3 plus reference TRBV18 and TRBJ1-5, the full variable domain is NAGVMQNPRHLVRRRGQEARLRCSPMKGHSHVYWYRQLPEEGLKFMVYLQKENIIDESGMPKERFSAEFPKEGPSILRIQQVVRGDSAAYFCASSPRQDNQPQHFGDGTRLSIL.

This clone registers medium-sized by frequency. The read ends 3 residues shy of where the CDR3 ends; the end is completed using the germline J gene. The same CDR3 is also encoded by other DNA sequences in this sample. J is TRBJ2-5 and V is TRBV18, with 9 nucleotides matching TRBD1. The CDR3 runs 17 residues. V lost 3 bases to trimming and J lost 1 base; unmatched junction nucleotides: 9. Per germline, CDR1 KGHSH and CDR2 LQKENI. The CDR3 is CASSPPGQGRGQETQYF. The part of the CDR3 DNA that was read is TGTGCCAGCTCACCCCCGGGACAGGGAAGGGGCCAAGAGACC.

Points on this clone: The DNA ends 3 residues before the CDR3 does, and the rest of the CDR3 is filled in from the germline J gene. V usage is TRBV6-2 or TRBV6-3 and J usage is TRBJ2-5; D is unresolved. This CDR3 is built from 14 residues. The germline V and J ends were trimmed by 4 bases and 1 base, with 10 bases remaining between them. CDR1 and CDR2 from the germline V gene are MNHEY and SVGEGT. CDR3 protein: CASSSPPPQETQYF. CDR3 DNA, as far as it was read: TGTGCCAGCAGTTCTCCTCCTCCCCAAGAGACC.

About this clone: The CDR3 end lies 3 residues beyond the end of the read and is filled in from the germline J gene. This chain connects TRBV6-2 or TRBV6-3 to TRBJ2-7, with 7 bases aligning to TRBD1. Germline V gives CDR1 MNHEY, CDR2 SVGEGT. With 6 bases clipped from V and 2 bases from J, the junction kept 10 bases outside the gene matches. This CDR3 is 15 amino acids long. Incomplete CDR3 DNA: TGTGCCAGCAGCCTAAGACAGGGAACTCCCTACGAG. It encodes CASSLRQGTPYE. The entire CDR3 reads CASSLRQGTPYEQYF.

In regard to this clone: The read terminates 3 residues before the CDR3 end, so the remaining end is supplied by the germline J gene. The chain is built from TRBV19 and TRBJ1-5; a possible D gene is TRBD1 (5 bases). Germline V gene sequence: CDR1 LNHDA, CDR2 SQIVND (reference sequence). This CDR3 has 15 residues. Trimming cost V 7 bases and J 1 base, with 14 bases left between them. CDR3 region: CASNGLGGSNQPQHF. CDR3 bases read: TGTGCCAGTAATGGTCTCGGGGGGAGCAATCAGCCC.

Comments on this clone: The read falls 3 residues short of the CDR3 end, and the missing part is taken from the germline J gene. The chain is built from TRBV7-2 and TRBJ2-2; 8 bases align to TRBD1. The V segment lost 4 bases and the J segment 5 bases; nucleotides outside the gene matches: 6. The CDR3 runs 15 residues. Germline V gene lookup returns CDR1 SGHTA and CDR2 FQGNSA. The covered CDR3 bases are TGTGCCAGCAGCTCGCTAGACAGGGGAACCGGGGAG. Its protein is CASSSLDRGTGE. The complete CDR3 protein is CASSSLDRGTGELFF.

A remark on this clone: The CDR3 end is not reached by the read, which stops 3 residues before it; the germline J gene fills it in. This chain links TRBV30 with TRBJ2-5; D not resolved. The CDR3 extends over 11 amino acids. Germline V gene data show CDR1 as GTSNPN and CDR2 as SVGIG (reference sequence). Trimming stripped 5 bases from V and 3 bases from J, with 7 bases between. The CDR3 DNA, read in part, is TGTGCCTGGTCCCAGAAAGAGACC. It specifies CAWSQKET. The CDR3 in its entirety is CAWSQKETQYF.

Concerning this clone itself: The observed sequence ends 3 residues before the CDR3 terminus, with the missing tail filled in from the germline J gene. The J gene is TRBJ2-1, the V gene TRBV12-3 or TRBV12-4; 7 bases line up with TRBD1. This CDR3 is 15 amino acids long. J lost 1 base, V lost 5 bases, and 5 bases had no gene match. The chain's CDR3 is CASSLGTVSYNEQFF. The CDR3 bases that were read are TGTGCCAGCAGTCTCGGGACAGTTTCCTACAATGAG.

The CDR3 DNA, read in part, is TGTGCCAGCAGGGGCCAGACTAGCGGGCCGTACAATGAG. Protein: CASRGQTSGPYNE. The whole CDR3 reads CASRGQTSGPYNEQFF. The chain carries TRBV13 and TRBJ2-1, with TRBD2 matching 10 bases. The missing CDR3 end, 3 residues past where the read stops, is filled in from the germline J gene. With V trimmed by 6 bases and J by 4 bases, 9 bases remained unmatched. The CDR3 covers 16 residues. Germline V CDR1 and CDR2: PRHDT, FYEKMQ (reference sequence).

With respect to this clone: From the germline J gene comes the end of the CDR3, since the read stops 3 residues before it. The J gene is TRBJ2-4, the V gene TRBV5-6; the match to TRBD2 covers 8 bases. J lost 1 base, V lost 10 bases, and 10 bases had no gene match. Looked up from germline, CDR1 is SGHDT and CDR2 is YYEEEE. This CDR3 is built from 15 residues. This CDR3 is CASYHGGAAKNIQYF. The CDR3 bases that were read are TGTGCCTCATATCACGGGGGGGCGGCCAAAAACATT.

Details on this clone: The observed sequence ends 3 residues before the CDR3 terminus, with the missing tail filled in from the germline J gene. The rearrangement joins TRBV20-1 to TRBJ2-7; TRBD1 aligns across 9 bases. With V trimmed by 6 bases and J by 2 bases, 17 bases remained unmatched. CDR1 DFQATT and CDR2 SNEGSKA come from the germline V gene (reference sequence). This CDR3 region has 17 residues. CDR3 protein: CSANARLTGGFTYEQYF. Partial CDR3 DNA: TGCAGTGCGAACGCCCGCCTCACAGGGGGCTTTACCTACGAG.

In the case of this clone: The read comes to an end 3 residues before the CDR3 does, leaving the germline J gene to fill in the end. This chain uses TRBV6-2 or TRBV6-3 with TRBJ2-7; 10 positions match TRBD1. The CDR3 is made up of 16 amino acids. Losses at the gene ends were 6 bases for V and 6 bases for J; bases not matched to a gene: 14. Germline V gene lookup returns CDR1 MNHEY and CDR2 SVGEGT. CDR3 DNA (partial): TGTGCCAGCAGACCGCATTTGTGGGACAGGGGCGTCGAG. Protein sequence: CASRPHLWDRGVE. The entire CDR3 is CASRPHLWDRGVEQYF.

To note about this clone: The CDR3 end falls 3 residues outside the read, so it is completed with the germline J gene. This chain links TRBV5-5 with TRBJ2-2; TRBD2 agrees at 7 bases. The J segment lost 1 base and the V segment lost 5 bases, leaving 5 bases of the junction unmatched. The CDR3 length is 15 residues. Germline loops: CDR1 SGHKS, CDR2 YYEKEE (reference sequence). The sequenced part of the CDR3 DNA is TGTGCCAGCAGGACAACTAGCGAGAACACCGGGGAG. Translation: CASRTTSENTGE. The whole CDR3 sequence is CASRTTSENTGELFF.